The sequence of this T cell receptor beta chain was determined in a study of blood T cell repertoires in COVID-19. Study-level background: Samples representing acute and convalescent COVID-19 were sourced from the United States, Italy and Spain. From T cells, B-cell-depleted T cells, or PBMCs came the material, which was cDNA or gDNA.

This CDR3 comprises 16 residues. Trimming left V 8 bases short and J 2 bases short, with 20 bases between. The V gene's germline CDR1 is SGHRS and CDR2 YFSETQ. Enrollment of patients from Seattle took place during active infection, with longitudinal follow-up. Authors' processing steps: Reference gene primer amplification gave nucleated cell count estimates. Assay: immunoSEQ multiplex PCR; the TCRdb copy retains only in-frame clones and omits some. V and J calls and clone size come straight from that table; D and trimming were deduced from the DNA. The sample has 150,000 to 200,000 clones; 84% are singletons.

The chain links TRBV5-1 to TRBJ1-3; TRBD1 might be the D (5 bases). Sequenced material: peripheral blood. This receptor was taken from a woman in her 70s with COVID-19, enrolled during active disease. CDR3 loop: CASRPDGGNTGNTIYF. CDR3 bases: TGCGCCAGTAGGCCCGACGGGGGAAATACTGGAAACACCATATATTTT. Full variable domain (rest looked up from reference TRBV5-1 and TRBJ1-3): KAGVTQTPRYLIKTRGQQVTLSCSPISGHRSVSWYQQTPGQGLQFLFEYFSETQRNKGNFPGRFSGRQFSNSRSEMNVSTLELGDSALYLCASRPDGGNTGNTIYFGEGSWLTVV.